The sample holds a few counts of the clone carrying this TCR beta chain. Its antigen remains unidentified. The data are from a study of cytotoxic CD8 clonotypes in ibrutinib-treated CLL. Study information: Per sample, productive templates averaged approximately 260,000 and productive rearrangements averaged 94,082. Study-level results: A rise in clonality was seen at ibrutinib response, and a fall back toward baseline was seen at progression. At baseline, clonality was higher than in age-matched healthy donors and correlated with CD8+ counts. Under therapy, public clonotypes either contracted or stayed stable, and they were uncommon.

V shed 0 bases and J 2 bases; nucleotides not matched to a gene: 8. The CDR3 sequence is 18 residues long. The germline gives CDR1 SGHRS, CDR2 YFSETQ. The repertoire was sequenced with immunoSEQ multiplex PCR; TCRdb's copy has only in-frame clones and lacks some. This table has 150,000 to 200,000 clones, nearly 90% appearing once. The TCR comes from a human donor with chronic lymphocytic leukemia. The chain employs TRBV5-1 and TRBJ2-6; 7 bases fit TRBD1. This sample comprised PBMCs, obtained at disease progression, from a patient treated with ibrutinib. The CDR3, as DNA: TGCGCCAGCAGCTTGGAGGCCGGACAGGCGGCTGGGGCCAACGTCCTGACTTTC. Translating gives CASSLEAGQAAGANVLTF. Together with reference TRBV5-1 and TRBJ2-6, the CDR3 gives the full variable domain: KAGVTQTPRYLIKTRGQQVTLSCSPISGHRSVSWYQQTPGQGLQFLFEYFSETQRNKGNFPGRFSGRQFSNSRSEMNVSTLELGDSALYLCASSLEAGQAAGANVLTFGAGSRLTVL.